Below are 22 T cell receptor beta chains sequenced from a single sample in a study of shared clonotypes between healthy human individuals. The table came from immunoSEQ multiplex PCR; TCRdb's copy has only in-frame clones and leaves some out. Of fewer than 1.4 million clones in the sample, approximately 80% were seen once. Specimen: memory CD4+ T cells from PBMCs. The sample's subset: CD45RA-negative fraction. The receptors come from a man between 18 and 29 years old in good health. Some clones in this sample may be carry-over from other donors' samples.

The chain links TRBV5-1 to TRBJ2-1; 7 positions agree with TRBD2. This CDR3 has 15 residues. Germline values: CDR1 SGHRS, CDR2 YFSETQ. V gave up 5 bases and J gave up 4 bases; unmatched junction bases: 9. CDR3 region: CASSAGVAGYNEQFF. CDR3 in DNA: TGCGCCAGCAGTGCGGGGGTAGCGGGTTACAATGAGCAGTTCTTC.

The rearrangement uses TRBV6-5 and TRBJ2-7; 8 bases line up with TRBD1. V trimming: 6 bases; J trimming: 5 bases; junction bases outside the gene matches: 6. The CDR3 covers 13 residues. CDR1 is MNHEY and CDR2 is SVGAGI in the germline V gene. The CDR3 nucleotides are TGTGCCAGCAGGGGGACAGGAAAAAACGAGCAGTACTTC. This encodes CASRGTGKNEQYF.

The chain has TRBV18 and TRBJ2-3; TRBD2 agrees at 16 bases. This CDR3 region has 18 residues. V trimming: 1 base; J trimming: 4 bases; junction bases outside the gene matches: 5. Germline-derived CDR1 and CDR2 are KGHSH and LQKENI. CDR3 DNA: TGTGCCAGCTCACCACAGGGACTAGCGGGAGGGCTTCCAGATACGCAGTATTTT. Amino acids: CASSPQGLAGGLPDTQYF.

V and J are TRBV4-1 and TRBJ1-4; D call uncertain. Germline V gene data show CDR1 as MGHRA and CDR2 as YSYEKL. Deletions cut 1 base from V and 5 bases from J, with 11 bases between. The CDR3 runs to 15 residues. The DNA for the CDR3 is TGCGCCAGCAGCCAAGTCAGTGAACCAAATGAAAAACTGTTTTTT. This sequence encodes CASSQVSEPNEKLFF.

The chain is built from TRBV27 and TRBJ1-5; D is uncertain. The CDR3 covers 14 residues. The V end lost 7 bases, the J end lost 0 bases, and 10 bases lay between the germline ends. Germline lookup yields CDR1 MNHEY and CDR2 SMNVEV (reference sequence). As DNA, the CDR3 is TGTGCCAGCAAAAAACAGAATAGCAATCAGCCCCAGCATTTT. This translates into CASKKQNSNQPQHF.

In the case of this clone: The sample has other DNA sequences that encode this CDR3 too. The J gene is TRBJ1-5, the V gene TRBV6-5; D is possibly TRBD1 (6 bases). CDR1 and CDR2 (germline): MNHEY, SVGAGI. The V end lost 0 bases, the J end lost 4 bases, and 10 bases lay between the germline ends. The CDR3 spans 15 residues. The DNA for the CDR3 is TGTGCCAGCAGTTACTCTGGGCAGGGGAATCAGCCCCAGCATTTT. Its protein is CASSYSGQGNQPQHF.

The J gene is TRBJ2-1, the V gene TRBV9; the D gene is possibly TRBD2 (7 bases). The CDR3 has 16 residues. Trimming left V 6 bases short and J 8 bases short, with 24 bases between. Germline V gene lookup returns CDR1 SGDLS and CDR2 YYNGEE. The DNA of the CDR3 is TGTGCCAGCAACCCGGAGGGGGGAGGGTATGAGGATGAGCAGTTCTTC. It encodes CASNPEGGGYEDEQFF.

The rearrangement joins TRBV29-1 to TRBJ2-3; TRBD2 might be the D (6 bases). The V end was cut by 8 bases, the J end by 0 bases, with 18 bases between. Looked up from germline, CDR1 is SQVTM and CDR2 is ANQGSEA. The CDR3 is 15 amino acids. CDR3 nucleotide sequence: TGCAGCCTGCGGGATAGAACGACTAGCACAGATACGCAGTATTTT. It codes for CSLRDRTTSTDTQYF.

In this sample, this clone turned up many times. The chain uses TRBV28 and TRBJ1-3, with a possible D match to TRBD1 (6 bases). The germline V and J ends were trimmed by 7 bases and 3 bases, with 13 bases remaining between them. The germline V gene encodes CDR1 MDHEN and CDR2 SYDVKM. The CDR3 length is 14 residues. The CDR3 nucleotides read TGTGCCAGCATTAATGGGGGCGTTGGAAACACCATATATTTT. It is translated as CASINGGVGNTIYF.

CDR3: CASRGQYNQPQHF. CDR3 DNA: TGTGCCAGTAGGGGGCAGTACAATCAGCCCCAGCATTTT. The J gene is TRBJ1-5, the V gene TRBV19; D perhaps matches TRBD1 (5 bases). The CDR3 is made up of 13 amino acids. V shed 6 bases and J shed 3 bases, with 9 bases lying between them. Germline lookup yields CDR1 LNHDA and CDR2 SQIVND (reference sequence).

The chain recombines TRBV9 with TRBJ2-2; D call uncertain. Trimming removed 4 bases at V and 2 bases at J, with 15 bases between. Germline V CDR1 and CDR2: SGDLS, YYNGEE. The CDR3 consists of 16 residues. The CDR3: CASSIHRDLNTGELFF. Written as DNA, the CDR3 is TGTGCCAGCAGCATACACAGAGACCTTAACACCGGGGAGCTGTTTTTT.

The V call is TRBV6-5, the J call TRBJ1-1; possibly TRBD1 for D (5 bases). The CDR3 sequence is 12 residues long. V lost 10 bases to trimming and J lost 3 bases, with 12 bases between them. CDR1 and CDR2 (germline): MNHEY, SVGAGI. The chain's CDR3 is CAIRARDTEAFF. The CDR3 DNA follows: TGTGCCATCAGGGCGAGGGACACTGAAGCTTTCTTT.

The chain uses TRBV7-6 and TRBJ2-1, with a possible D match to TRBD2 (5 bases). Germline values: CDR1 SGHVS, CDR2 FNYEAQ. The CDR3 is 14 residues long. Trimming took 10 bases from V and 10 from J, leaving 23 bases between them. CDR3 amino acids: CATSQRSTLGEQFF. CDR3 bases: TGTGCCACCTCCCAGCGGTCAACCCTCGGGGAGCAGTTCTTC.

Only a few counts were recorded for this clone. The CDR3 DNA follows: TGTGCCATCAGTCTAGCGGGAGGGCCTCGGACGTCCGAGCAGTACTTC. Translation gives CAISLAGGPRTSEQYF. This chain uses TRBV10-3 with TRBJ2-7, with 12 nucleotides matching TRBD2. The V and J ends lost 5 bases and 6 bases, in that order; junction bases with no gene match: 11. Germline-derived CDR1 and CDR2 are ENHRY and SYGVKD. The length of the CDR3 is 16 residues.

The chain uses TRBV5-4 and TRBJ1-1; TRBD1 might be the D (5 bases). The CDR3 is 13 residues long. V was clipped by 0 bases and J by 6 bases, with 9 bases between them. Per germline, CDR1 SGHNT and CDR2 YYREEE (reference sequence). The CDR3 spells CASSLVRGAEAFF. The CDR3 region has the DNA TGTGCCAGCAGCTTGGTACGGGGCGCTGAAGCTTTCTTT.

The rearrangement links TRBV30 to TRBJ1-4, with 7 positions matching TRBD1. Germline assignment: CDR1 GTSNPN and CDR2 SVGIG (reference sequence). CDR3 length: 14 amino acids. V lost 3 bases, J lost 4 bases, and 5 bases stayed unmatched. CDR3 coding DNA: TGTGCCTGGAGCCCCGGACAGGTTAATGAAAAACTGTTTTTT. Residues: CAWSPGQVNEKLFF.

The chain couples TRBV5-1 to TRBJ2-6; D may correspond to TRBD1 or TRBD2 (5 bases each). The CDR3 sequence is 20 residues long. In germline, CDR1 is SGHRS, CDR2 YFSETQ. V was trimmed by 0 bases and J by 0 bases, leaving 19 bases between them. CDR3 protein: CASSLAGHGGPPSGANVLTF. CDR3 nucleotides: TGCGCCAGCAGCTTGGCCGGACATGGCGGGCCACCCTCTGGGGCCAACGTCCTGACTTTC.

In the case of this clone: The same CDR3 arises from other DNA sequences in this sample as well. The gene calls are TRBV7-9 and TRBJ2-5, with D unclear. Per germline, CDR1 SEHNR and CDR2 FQNEAQ (reference sequence). The ends were cut back, 1 base at V and 1 base at J, with 4 bases in the middle. The CDR3 loop spans 13 amino acids. The CDR3 sequence: CASSLGSQETQYF. The CDR3 bases are TGTGCCAGCAGCTTAGGTAGCCAAGAGACCCAGTACTTC.

V usage is TRBV25-1 and J usage is TRBJ2-7; 8 positions agree with TRBD1. Looked up from germline, CDR1 is MGHDK and CDR2 is SYGVNS. V lost 4 bases and J lost 3; bases outside the gene matches: 11. The length of the CDR3 is 16 residues. The CDR3 region is CASSAPGGVFVYEQYF. Written as DNA, the CDR3 is TGTGCCAGCAGTGCCCCAGGGGGCGTTTTTGTCTACGAGCAGTACTTC.

The rearrangement links TRBV28 to TRBJ2-2; 12 bases are shared with TRBD2. CDR3 length equals 17 residues. Germline V gives CDR1 MDHEN, CDR2 SYDVKM. Losses at the gene ends were 7 bases for V and 6 bases for J; bases not matched to a gene: 12. The CDR3 loop reads CASTATSGRPRPGELFF. The DNA of the CDR3 is TGTGCCAGCACCGCAACTAGCGGGAGGCCGAGGCCCGGGGAGCTGTTTTTT.

This clone came up once. The gene calls are TRBV9 and TRBJ1-2, with a weak D call TRBD1 (5 bases). Deletions cut 0 bases from V and 6 bases from J, with 18 bases between. In germline, CDR1 is SGDLS, CDR2 YYNGEE. The CDR3 covers 16 residues. For the CDR3, the DNA is TGTGCCAGCAGCGTAGGTCCGGGGGTGCAGTACGATGGCTACACCTTC. Residues: CASSVGPGVQYDGYTF.

This chain links TRBV5-1 with TRBJ2-7; D possibly corresponds to TRBD1 (6 bases). Deletions cut 3 bases from V and 2 bases from J, with 15 bases between. Germline loops: CDR1 SGHRS, CDR2 YFSETQ. The CDR3 runs 15 residues. The CDR3 DNA reads as TGCGCCAGCAGCTCGGAACCGACAGGCCCCTACGAGCAGTACTTC. Its protein product is CASSSEPTGPYEQYF.